This T cell receptor (beta chain) comes out of a study of monozygotic twins with inflammatory bowel disease. The study's findings and limits: Support for a single strong signal or clonotype associated with IBD was absent. Especially with disease activity, IBD patients shared fewer clonotypes with others than healthy twins did.

TCRdb re-analyzed the 5' RACE reads; it lists each CDR3 protein once, without DNA. This listing includes over 90,000 distinct CDR3 sequences. Points on this clonotype: Its antigen is undetermined.

Per germline, CDR1 SGHNT and CDR2 YENEEA. CDR3 size: 15 residues. Sequencing was carried out using blood. The chain employs TRBV11-3 and TRBJ2-5; no DNA is available, so the TRBD2 call from TCRdb remains unchecked. The clonotype was recovered from a human donor with ulcerative colitis or Crohn's disease, or a healthy co-twin of an affected twin (not recorded which). The CDR3 loop is CASSPGLAKSETQYF.